One sample yielded the 18 T cell receptor beta chains listed below, sequenced in a study of T cells in Graves' hyperthyroidism and ophthalmopathy. Amplified TCR beta CDR3 regions came from RNA transcripts. Primed by the HTBI set, a first-round RT-PCR was run on the TCR CDR3. Each CDR3 protein is one row after TCRdb ran MiXCR on the multiplex PCR reads. The table includes 150,000 to 200,000 distinct CDR3 sequences, just under 9.5% detected once. The sequenced material came from blood. The receptors shown here come from a woman younger than 30 with Graves' hyperthyroidism that later progressed to Graves' ophthalmopathy.

In its sample, this clonotype was seen many times. This chain links TRBV9 with TRBJ2-5, with TRBD1 as a possible D gene (5 bases). Between the trimmed V and J ends, which lost 3 bases and 5 bases, there was a span of 17 bases. Germline V gene sequence: CDR1 SGDLS, CDR2 YYNGEE. CDR3 length: 15 residues. The CDR3 bases are TGTGCCAGCAGCGACCAGGAATACGCAGGGGAGACCCAGTACTTC. This gives the protein CASSDQEYAGETQYF.

This clonotype was picked up a small number of times. CDR3 DNA: TGTGCCAGCAGCCCGGGACAGGGCGAAAATGAGCAGTTCTTC. It translates to CASSPGQGENEQFF. V gene TRBV7-9 combines with J gene TRBJ2-1; TRBD1 agrees at 9 bases. V dropped 5 bases and J dropped 7; count of bases not matched to a gene: 6. CDR3 size: 14 residues. Germline V gene data show CDR1 as SEHNR and CDR2 as FQNEAQ (reference sequence).

The V call is TRBV3-1, the J call TRBJ2-3, with 11 bases that match TRBD2. This CDR3 has 19 residues. Trimming took 0 bases from V and 8 from J; bases not matched to a gene: 16. Germline V CDR1 and CDR2: LGHDT, YNNKEL (reference sequence). CDR3 in amino acids: CASSQEGLAGGPRHGTQYF. The DNA of the CDR3 is TGTGCCAGCAGCCAAGAAGGGCTAGCGGGGGGTCCCAGGCACGGTACGCAGTATTTT.

Worth noting for this clonotype: Germline is not matched at one junction end, which may reflect a read error. This chain uses TRBV7-7 with TRBJ2-1; 10 bases line up with TRBD1. CDR1 SSHAT and CDR2 FNYEAQ come from the germline V gene (reference sequence). The CDR3 spans 16 residues. Here the CDR3 reads CASSLAGTGAISEQFF. CDR3 in DNA: TGTGCTAGCAGCTTAGCGGGGACAGGGGCGATCAGTGAGCAGTTCTTC. Full variable domain (remainder filled in from reference TRBV7-7 and TRBJ2-1): GAGVSQSPRYKVTKRGQDVTLRCDPISSHATLYWYQQALGQGPEFLTYFNYEAQPDKSGLPSDRFSAERPEGSISTLTIQRTEQRDSAMYRCASSLAGTGAISEQFFGPGTRLTVL.

The sample holds a few counts of this clonotype. This chain connects TRBV7-9 to TRBJ2-3; D could derive from TRBD1 or TRBD2 (5 bases each). The germline V and J ends were trimmed by 5 bases and 11 bases, with 11 bases remaining between them. This CDR3 has 11 amino acids. Germline lookup yields CDR1 SEHNR and CDR2 FQNEAQ (reference sequence). The CDR3 nucleotides read TGTGCCAGCAGCGTAGGGGCGGGGCAGTATTTT. Amino acids: CASSVGAGQYF.

This chain connects TRBV5-4 to TRBJ2-1; no clear D gene. Per germline, CDR1 SGHNT and CDR2 YYREEE (reference sequence). The V end was cut by 2 bases, the J end by 6 bases, with 15 bases between. CDR3 length equals 15 residues. This chain's CDR3 is CASSLVVGLANEQFF. The CDR3 nucleotides are TGTGCCAGCAGCTTAGTTGTAGGGCTGGCCAATGAGCAGTTCTTC. Drawing the rest from reference TRBV5-4 and TRBJ2-1, the complete variable domain is ETGVTQSPTHLIKTRGQQVTLRCSSQSGHNTVSWYQQALGQGPQFIFQYYREEENGRGNFPPRFSGLQFPNYSSELNVNALELDDSALYLCASSLVVGLANEQFFGPGTRLTVL.

The rearrangement uses TRBV4-1 and TRBJ1-3; 7 bases are shared with TRBD1. The CDR3 runs 16 residues. From germline, CDR1 is MGHRA and CDR2 YSYEKL. V dropped 1 base and J dropped 0; count of bases not matched to a gene: 3. This chain's CDR3 is CASSQGDRSSGNTIYF. In DNA form, the CDR3 reads TGCGCCAGCAGCCAAGGGGACAGAAGCTCTGGAAACACCATATATTTT.

This clonotype has a count of ten or more. The chain has TRBV24-1 and TRBJ2-1; 10 bases are a match to TRBD2. The CDR3 spans 16 residues. Germline V gene sequence: CDR1 KGHDR, CDR2 SFDVKD. V shed 1 base and J 8 bases; nucleotides not matched to a gene: 7. CDR3 loop: CATSDFSASGSDEQFF. CDR3 nucleotides: TGTGCCACCAGTGATTTCTCGGCTAGCGGGAGTGATGAGCAGTTCTTC.

This clonotype was counted only a few times. The chain employs TRBV6-1 and TRBJ2-5; TRBD1 agrees at 12 bases. The CDR3 loop spans 15 amino acids. Germline lookup yields CDR1 MNHNS and CDR2 SASEGT. The V segment lost 5 bases and the J segment 4 bases; nucleotides outside the gene matches: 5. In DNA form, the CDR3 reads TGTGCCAGCAGTTCTGGGACAGGGGGCCCAGAGACCCAGTACTTC. Its protein is CASSSGTGGPETQYF.

Of note for this clonotype: A much larger clone sits a single nucleotide away, making a read error possible. The chain combines TRBV7-2 with TRBJ2-2; possibly TRBD2 for D (6 bases). CDR3 size: 15 residues. CDR1 is SGHTA, CDR2 FQGNSA, per germline. CDR3 coding DNA: TGTGCCAGCAGCCCAGTTTGGGCGAACACCGGGGGGCTGTTTTTT. This gives the protein CASSPVWANTGGLFF.

Regarding this clonotype: Mismatch with germline at one junction end may stem from a read error. J is TRBJ1-1 and V is TRBV10-3, with D possibly being TRBD1 (5 bases). This CDR3 has 15 residues. Germline-derived CDR1 and CDR2 are ENHRY and SYGVKD. This chain's CDR3 is CAMSESPGMSTEAFF. CDR3 sequence (DNA): TGTGCCATGAGTGAGTCGCCAGGGATGAGCACTGAAGCTTTCTTT.

The rearrangement joins TRBV4-1 to TRBJ2-3, with TRBD2 identical over 13 bases. The CDR3 runs to 20 residues. Germline CDR1 MGHRA, CDR2 YSYEKL. V shed 0 bases and J 2 bases; nucleotides not matched to a gene: 11. In DNA form, the CDR3 reads TGCGCCAGCAGCCAAGAGTCACTAGCGGGAGGGCCATGGACCACAGATACGCAGTATTTT. Encoded protein: CASSQESLAGGPWTTDTQYF.

This clonotype occurred many times. V usage is TRBV6-1 and J usage is TRBJ2-1; no reliable D call. Germline CDR1 reads MNHNS; CDR2 reads SASEGT. This CDR3 contains 14 residues. V was pared by 5 bases and J by 1 base, with 9 bases between. CDR3 sequence reads: CASSYAESYNEQFF. For the CDR3, the DNA is TGTGCCAGCAGTTACGCCGAATCCTACAATGAGCAGTTCTTC.

This clonotype was recorded at least ten times. CDR3 coding DNA: TGTGCCAGTAGTATAAGGGGAAGCGACTACGAGCAGTACTTC. It encodes CASSIRGSDYEQYF. The J gene is TRBJ2-7, the V gene TRBV19, with D possibly matching TRBD1 (5 bases). The ends were cut back, 2 bases at V and 3 bases at J, with 11 bases in the middle. The CDR3 extends over 14 amino acids. The germline CDR1 and CDR2 sequences are LNHDA and SQIVND (reference sequence).

Regarding this clonotype: This may be a read error: a much more frequent sequence differs by one nucleotide. The gene calls are TRBV7-9 and TRBJ2-3; D is ambiguous. The CDR3 is 13 residues long. CDR1 is SEHNR and CDR2 is FQNEAQ in the germline V gene (reference sequence). CDR3 region: CASAIKITDAQYF. The CDR3 DNA follows: TGTGCCAGCGCCATAAAAATTACAGATGCGCAGTATTTT.

This chain uses TRBV5-8 with TRBJ2-7, with 7 bases aligning to TRBD2. Trimming at V came to 4 bases and at J to 5 bases, leaving 9 bases not matched to a gene. Germline V gene lookup returns CDR1 SGHTS and CDR2 YDEGEE. The CDR3 consists of 14 residues. This chain's CDR3 is CASSATGGSNEQYF. The CDR3 region has the DNA TGTGCCAGCAGCGCAACCGGGGGGAGCAACGAGCAGTACTTC. Variable domain in full (rest from reference TRBV5-8 and TRBJ2-7): EAGVTQSPTHLIKTRGQQATLRCSPISGHTSVYWYQQALGLGLQFLLWYDEGEERNRGNFPPRFSGRQFPNYSSELNVNALELEDSALYLCASSATGGSNEQYFGPGTRLTVT.

The V call is TRBV4-1, the J call TRBJ1-4; unclear D gene. The V end was cut by 5 bases, the J end by 0 bases, with 13 bases between. CDR1 MGHRA and CDR2 YSYEKL come from the germline V gene. There are 16 residues in the CDR3. CDR3 region: CASSSLQRTTNEKLFF. In nucleotides, the CDR3 is TGCGCCAGCAGCTCACTACAGAGAACAACTAATGAAAAACTGTTTTTT.

This clonotype has at least ten counts. This chain joins TRBV2 and TRBJ1-1, with 7 bases identical to TRBD1. V lost 3 bases and J lost 8; bases outside the gene matches: 6. The germline gives CDR1 SNHLY, CDR2 FYNNEI. This CDR3 is 13 amino acids long. As DNA, the CDR3 is TGTGCCAGCAGTGACGAGACAGGGCTGGAAGCTTTCTTT. Protein: CASSDETGLEAFF. Using reference TRBV2 and TRBJ1-1 for the parts outside the CDR3, the full variable domain is EPEVTQTPSHQVTQMGQEVILRCVPISNHLYFYWYRQILGQKVEFLVSFYNNEISEKSEIFDDQFSVERPDGSNFTLKIRSTKLEDSAMYFCASSDETGLEAFFGQGTRLTVV.